One sample yielded the 11 T cell receptor beta chains listed below, sequenced in a study of cytomegalovirus exposure and HLA in healthy donors. The primer mix had 60 Vbeta and 13 Jbeta primers. Assay: immunoSEQ multiplex PCR; the TCRdb copy retains only in-frame clones and omits some. The sample has roughly 100,000 clones, around 77% seen once; the top ten hold roughly 19%. Sequenced input: PBMCs. These receptor sequences come from a woman in her sixties or seventies in good health and CMV-seropositive.

The chain has TRBV29-1 and TRBJ2-2; TRBD1 matches at 7 bases. V gave up 6 bases and J gave up 4 bases; unmatched junction bases: 8. This CDR3 is 14 amino acids long. The germline gives CDR1 SQVTM, CDR2 ANQGSEA. CDR3 DNA: TGCAGCGTCAACAGGGGCTTACCCACCGGGGAGCTGTTTTTT. As protein: CSVNRGLPTGELFF.

This chain joins TRBV2 and TRBJ2-1; weak D call: TRBD1 (6 bases). The V end lost 9 bases, the J end lost 6 bases, and 12 bases lay between the germline ends. Per germline, CDR1 SNHLY and CDR2 FYNNEI. The CDR3 spans 12 residues. In DNA, the CDR3 is TGTGCCAGTGAACGAGGGGGCAATGAGCAGTTCTTC. This codes for CASERGGNEQFF.

This chain links TRBV7-9 with TRBJ2-7, with 12 positions matching TRBD2. The germline CDR1 and CDR2 sequences are SEHNR and FQNEAQ (reference sequence). The CDR3 extends over 15 amino acids. Germline trimming cut 5 bases from V and 5 bases from J; bases unmatched to any gene: 7. CDR3: CASSEPTSGRNEQYF. The CDR3 DNA reads TGTGCCAGCAGCGAGCCTACTAGCGGGAGGAACGAGCAGTACTTC.

This clone was seen a single time. The chain recombines TRBV1 with TRBJ2-1; no DNA check was done on the table's D call, TRBD2. TRBV1 is a documented pseudogene. This CDR3 contains 18 residues. CDR3 sequence (DNA): TGCACCAGCAGCCCACCTCCCCGACGGGACTGCTCCTACAATGAGCAGTTCTTC. The encoded protein is CTSSPPPRRDCSYNEQFF.

The V and J genes are TRBV2 and TRBJ1-1, with D unclear. Germline CDR1 is SNHLY and CDR2 is FYNNEI. This CDR3 has 13 amino acids. V lost 6 bases to trimming and J lost 1 base, with 9 bases between them. CDR3 nucleotide sequence: TGTGCCAGCAGCCCTTTCAGGAACACTGAAGCTTTCTTT. Its translation is CASSPFRNTEAFF.

The chain carries TRBV5-5 and TRBJ2-7; TRBD1 might be the D (5 bases). The V end was cut by 3 bases, the J end by 5 bases, with 12 bases between. The CDR3 is 13 amino acids. Germline assignment: CDR1 SGHKS and CDR2 YYEKEE (reference sequence). CDR3 nucleotides: TGTGCCAGCAGCTCGCCCCAGGGCCACGAGCAGTACTTC. This codes for CASSSPQGHEQYF.

The CDR3 region has the DNA TGTGCCAGCAGCCAAGGGTTGAAGCTAAATCAGCCCCAGCATTTT. Translation: CASSQGLKLNQPQHF. V is TRBV4-2 and J is TRBJ1-5; D uncertain. Trimming stripped 1 base from V and 4 bases from J, with 11 bases between. The germline V gene has CDR1 LGHNA and CDR2 YNFKEQ. This CDR3 is built from 15 residues.

This chain links TRBV7-8 with TRBJ2-1; D is unclear. The germline gives CDR1 SGHVS, CDR2 FQNEAQ. This CDR3 contains 15 residues. Trimming removed 7 bases from V and 7 bases from J, with 20 bases in between. CDR3 nucleotides: TGTGCCAGCACCGCCCCCGCGGATATTAGTAATGAGCAGTTCTTC. Translated, it gives CASTAPADISNEQFF.

The sample holds a few counts of this clone. V is TRBV2 and J is TRBJ1-1; D might be TRBD1 (5 bases). V lost 7 bases, J lost 0 bases, and 15 bases lay in between. The germline CDR1 and CDR2 sequences are SNHLY and FYNNEI. The CDR3 covers 15 residues. CDR3 nucleotide sequence: TGTGCCAGCACGACAGACGGCTCTGTGAACACTGAAGCTTTCTTT. Its protein product is CASTTDGSVNTEAFF.

The rearrangement joins TRBV7-9 to TRBJ2-5; D ambiguous. Near its end, the DNA agrees better with TRBJ2-7, so the J call may be wrong. The germline V gene encodes CDR1 SEHNR and CDR2 FQNEAQ (reference sequence). The CDR3 contains 12 residues. The CDR3 is CASSPDDYEQYF. CDR3 coding DNA: TGTGCCAGCAGTCCCGACGACTACGAGCAGTACTTC.

The chain employs TRBV30 and TRBJ2-1; 10 bases fit TRBD2. The ends lost 0 bases at V and 3 bases at J; junction bases unmatched: 2. The CDR3 extends over 15 amino acids. Germline-derived CDR1 and CDR2 are GTSNPN and SVGIG (reference sequence). CDR3 sequence (DNA): TGTGCCTGGAGTGTGTGGACTAGCGGCTACAATGAGCAGTTCTTC. This translates into CAWSVWTSGYNEQFF.